These T cell receptor beta chains were read from a single sample in a study of cytomegalovirus exposure and HLA in healthy donors. Method: immunoSEQ multiplex PCR; TCRdb's copy keeps in-frame clones and lacks some. The table lists around 70,000 clones, around four fifths of them singletons. Specimen: PBMCs. Source of these receptors: a human donor in good health. Both conserved end residues are part of each CDR3. The D gene is left open where the match is weak. Size tells how often a clone was seen (once, few, many) or the class of an expanded clone, and some rows leave it out.

V,D,J,length,size,DNA,CDR3
TRBV4-3,NA,TRBJ1-1,15,NA,TGCGCCAGCAGCCAAGAACTACAACGAAACACTGAAGCTTTCTTT,CASSQELQRNTEAFF
TRBV19,NA,TRBJ2-7,19,NA,TGTGCCAGTAGTCCCATGGTCAGTAGCTTTGGGGGGTCCCCCTACGAGCAGTACTTC,CASSPMVSSFGGSPYEQYF
TRBV5-1,NA,TRBJ1-2,14,NA,TGCGCCAGCAGCTTGGTGAGGGTAGACTATGGCTACACCTTC,CASSLVRVDYGYTF
TRBV10-3,NA,TRBJ1-5,17,NA,TGTGCCATCAGTGATTCAGGGAGGTCGGGAAGCAATCAGCCCCAGCATTTT,CAISDSGRSGSNQPQHF
TRBV19,NA,TRBJ1-1,14,NA,TGTGCCAGTAGTATGAGGGCAGGGGACACTGAAGCTTTCTTT,CASSMRAGDTEAFF
TRBV6-5,TRBD1,TRBJ2-1,15,NA,TGTGCCAGCAGTTACTCCACCGACAGGGGGCGTCCCACGTTCTTC,CASSYSTDRGRPTFF
TRBV18,TRBD1,TRBJ1-4,16,NA,TGTGCCAGCTCACCACCGGAGAGGGGGCGCCTCGAAAAACTGTTTTTT,CASSPPERGRLEKLFF
TRBV6-5,NA,TRBJ2-2,15,NA,TGTGCCAGCAGTTACGTGGGGGGGCCCCCCGGGGAGCTGTTTTTT,CASSYVGGPPGELFF
TRBV6-1,TRBD2,TRBJ2-3,13,NA,TGTGCCAGCGCCGCGGGAGTCACAGATACGCAGTATTTT,CASAAGVTDTQYF
TRBV11-1,NA,TRBJ2-2,14,NA,TGTGCCAGCAGCCGGCGGTGGAACTCCGGGGAGCTGTTTTTT,CASSRRWNSGELFF
TRBV25-1,NA,TRBJ1-1,12,once,TGTGCCAGCAGCAGGAGCGGCGGTTGGGCTTTCTTT,CASSRSGGWAFF
TRBV19,NA,TRBJ1-6,14,NA,TGTGCCAGTAGTGCAGACTCCTATAATTCACCCCTCCACTTT,CASSADSYNSPLHF
TRBV7-2,NA,TRBJ2-7,15,NA,TGTGCCAGCAGCGCGTTGACTAGTTCGAGCTACGAGCAGTACTTC,CASSALTSSSYEQYF
TRBV9,NA,TRBJ1-3,14,NA,TGTGCCAGCAGCGTAGCCGGGGCTGGAAACACCATATATTTT,CASSVAGAGNTIYF
TRBV2,NA,TRBJ2-5,14,NA,TGTGCCAGCAGTGTAGGGACTGGCCAAGAGACCCAGTACTTC,CASSVGTGQETQYF
TRBV29-1,NA,TRBJ2-1,11,NA,TGCAGCGTTGCGGGATACAATGAGCAGTTCTTC,CSVAGYNEQFF
TRBV28,NA,TRBJ1-2,13,NA,TGTGCCAGCAGTCGTCCCCGGGACTATGGCTACACCTTC,CASSRPRDYGYTF
TRBV21-1,NA,TRBJ2-5,17,NA,TGTGCCAGCAGCAAAGGATGGGACAGGGAGGGTGCGGAGACCCAGTACTTC,CASSKGWDREGAETQYF
TRBV10-3,TRBD2,TRBJ2-7,15,NA,TGTGCCATCTCGTTAGGGATAGCGGGATACTACGAGCAGTACTTC,CAISLGIAGYYEQYF
TRBV29-1,TRBD1,TRBJ2-5,12,NA,TGCAGCGGGGGGACAGGGCAAGAGACCCAGTACTTC,CSGGTGQETQYF
TRBV6-1,NA,TRBJ2-7,15,once,TGTGCCAGCAGTGATACAGGGTGGAGCTCCTACGAGCAGTACTTC,CASSDTGWSSYEQYF
TRBV18,NA,TRBJ2-1,17,few,TGTGCCAGCTCACCCCTCCCCATAGCGGTCCCCTACAATGAGCAGTTCTTC,CASSPLPIAVPYNEQFF
TRBV5-1,NA,TRBJ1-6,14,NA,TGCGCCAGCAGCTCCGGGACAACGAATTCACCCCTCCACTTT,CASSSGTTNSPLHF
TRBV5-1,NA,TRBJ1-4,15,once,TGCGCCAGCAGCTTGGACATCTCAACTAATGAAAAACTGTTTTTT,CASSLDISTNEKLFF
TRBV10-3,TRBD1,TRBJ2-2,14,NA,TGTGCCACACAGACAGGGGGTAACACCGGGGAGCTGTTTTTT,CATQTGGNTGELFF
TRBV7-2,TRBD2,TRBJ2-2,15,NA,TGTGCCAGCAGTTGGCGGGGGGGACCCACCGGGGAGCTGTTTTTT,CASSWRGGPTGELFF
TRBV14,NA,TRBJ1-4,14,once,TGTGCCAGCAGCCCTACAGGAGTGGGTGGGAAACTGTTTTTT,CASSPTGVGGKLFF
TRBV29-1,NA,TRBJ2-7,12,few,TGCAGCGTTGTTCAGGGCTCCTACGAGCAGTACTTC,CSVVQGSYEQYF
TRBV5-6,TRBD1,TRBJ2-1,16,NA,TGTGCCAGCAGCTTGGTGTTGGGACAGGGACACAATGAGCAGTTCTTC,CASSLVLGQGHNEQFF
TRBV5-1,NA,TRBJ2-1,14,NA,TGCGCCAGCAGCTTGGCGGGATCCTACAATGAGCAGTTCTTC,CASSLAGSYNEQFF
TRBV9,NA,TRBJ2-2,16,NA,TGTGCCAGCAGCGAGGGACTGAGACGCGGGGTCGGGGAGCTGTTTTTT,CASSEGLRRGVGELFF
TRBV9,TRBD1,TRBJ2-1,15,NA,TGTGCCAGCAGGAGGGGGGACAGGGGGGGCGATGAGCAGTTCTTC,CASRRGDRGGDEQFF
TRBV5-1,TRBD1,TRBJ2-7,15,NA,TGCGCCAGCAGCTTGGCCGGACAGGGAGCCTACGAGCAGTACTTC,CASSLAGQGAYEQYF
TRBV7-8,TRBD1,TRBJ1-6,15,NA,TGTGCCAGCAGCTTGGGGGACAGGGAGAATTCACCCCTCCACTTT,CASSLGDRENSPLHF
TRBV6-1,TRBD1,TRBJ2-5,13,NA,TGTGCCAGCAACAGGGGGAGTGAAGAGACCCAGTACTTC,CASNRGSEETQYF
TRBV4-3,TRBD1,TRBJ1-1,15,few,TGCGCCAGCAGCCACCCGGGACAGCTCGGCACTGAAGCTTTCTTT,CASSHPGQLGTEAFF
TRBV7-3,TRBD2,TRBJ2-3,16,NA,TGTGCCAGCAGCTTACTAGCGGGGGGCAACACAGATACGCAGTATTTT,CASSLLAGGNTDTQYF
TRBV5-8,NA,TRBJ2-7,14,few,TGTGCCAGCAGCTCGCATTCAGGGGTCTACGAGCAGTACTTC,CASSSHSGVYEQYF
TRBV11-2,NA,TRBJ2-6,16,NA,TGTGCCAGCAGCTCCTACCTCGGCTCTGGGGCCAACGTCCTGACTTTC,CASSSYLGSGANVLTF
TRBV10-3,NA,TRBJ1-2,17,NA,TGTGCCATCAGTGAGTCCCGTCGTAGAAACATGGGAGATGGCTACACCTTC,CAISESRRRNMGDGYTF
TRBV6-6,TRBD1,TRBJ1-6,14,NA,TGTGCCAGCAGTTACGGAGGGGGCAATTCACCCCTCCACTTT,CASSYGGGNSPLHF
TRBV5-6,NA,TRBJ2-5,13,NA,TGTGCCAGCAGCCTAGACCCATTACGGACCCAGTACTTC,CASSLDPLRTQYF
TRBV30,TRBD1,TRBJ2-6,18,NA,TGTGCCTGGAGTGTCGGACAGGGGGCTCTCTCTGGGGCCAACGTCCTGACTTTC,CAWSVGQGALSGANVLTF
TRBV6-6,TRBD1,TRBJ2-2,14,NA,TGTGCCAGCATCTATGGACAGGGCTCCGGGGAGCTGTTTTTT,CASIYGQGSGELFF
TRBV14,NA,TRBJ2-5,14,NA,TGTGCCAGCAGCCAAGATCAGTTGTTTGGGCCCCCTTACTTC,CASSQDQLFGPPYF
TRBV7-9,NA,TRBJ2-1,16,NA,TGTGCCAGCAGCTTGGTTTCGGGGGTGGGCTACAATGAGCAGTTCTTC,CASSLVSGVGYNEQFF
TRBV7-8,TRBD1,TRBJ1-2,16,NA,TGTGCCAGCAGCTCGGACAGGGGCCGGTCGTTCTATGGCTACACCTTC,CASSSDRGRSFYGYTF